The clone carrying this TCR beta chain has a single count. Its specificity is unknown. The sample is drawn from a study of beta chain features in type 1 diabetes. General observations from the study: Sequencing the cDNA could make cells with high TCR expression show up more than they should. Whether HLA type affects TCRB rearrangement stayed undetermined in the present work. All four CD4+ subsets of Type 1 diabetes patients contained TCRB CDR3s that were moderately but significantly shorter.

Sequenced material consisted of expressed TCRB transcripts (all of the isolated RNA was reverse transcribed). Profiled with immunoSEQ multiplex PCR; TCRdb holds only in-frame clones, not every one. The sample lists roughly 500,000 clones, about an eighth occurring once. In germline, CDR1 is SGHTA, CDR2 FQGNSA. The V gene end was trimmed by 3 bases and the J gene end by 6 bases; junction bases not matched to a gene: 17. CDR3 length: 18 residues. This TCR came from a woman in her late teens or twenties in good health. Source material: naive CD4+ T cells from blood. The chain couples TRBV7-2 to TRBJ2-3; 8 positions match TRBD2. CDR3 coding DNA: TGTGCCAGCAGCTTCTCCGGGACTAGGTATTTTAATAAGGATACGCAGTATTTT. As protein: CASSFSGTRYFNKDTQYF.